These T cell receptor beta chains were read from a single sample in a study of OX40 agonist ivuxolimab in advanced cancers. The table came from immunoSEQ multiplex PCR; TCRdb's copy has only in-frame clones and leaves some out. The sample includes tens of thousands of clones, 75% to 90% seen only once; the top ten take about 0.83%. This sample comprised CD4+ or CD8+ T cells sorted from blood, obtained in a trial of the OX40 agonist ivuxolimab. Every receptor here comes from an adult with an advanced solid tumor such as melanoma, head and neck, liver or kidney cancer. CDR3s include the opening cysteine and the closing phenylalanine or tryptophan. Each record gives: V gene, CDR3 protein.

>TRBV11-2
CASSLGQYSNQPQHF
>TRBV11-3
CASTTTGGWTEAFF
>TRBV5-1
CASGQGALGSPLHF
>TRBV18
CASSRTSGIYNEQYF
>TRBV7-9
CASSLRTGPLGTEAFF
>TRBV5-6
CASSIGQFYEQYF
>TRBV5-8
CASSPRTGGSETQYF
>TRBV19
CASGTERGYEQFF
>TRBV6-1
CASSELRGINTEAFF
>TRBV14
CASSQVSTAFSGNTIYF
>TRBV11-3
CASSFTGPEKLFF
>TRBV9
CASSPDGEGQPQHF
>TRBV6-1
CASSELTGVFGTQYF
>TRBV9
CASSPRGGVNYGYTF
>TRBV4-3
CASSQAGGLGEKLFF
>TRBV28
CASSLTGFWNQPQHF
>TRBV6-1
CASRESLNYGYTF
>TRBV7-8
CASSFGDPRDEQYF
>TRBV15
CATSTQNTIYF
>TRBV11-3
CASSLELDREQFF
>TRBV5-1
CASSPTGGSSYEQYF
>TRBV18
CASSPATASTDTQYF
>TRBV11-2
CASSLSSGVGGELFF
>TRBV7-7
CASSLTRGNEQFF
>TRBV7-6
CASSSGTGVRTEAFF
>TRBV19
CASSLLAGDYEQYF
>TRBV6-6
CASTQREGAWEQYF
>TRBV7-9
CASSQDSNRFGTIYF
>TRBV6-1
CASSEARRTGWGQPQHF
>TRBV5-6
CASSLSVGELNYGYTF
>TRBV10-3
CAISDYDSGTSGVGTQYF
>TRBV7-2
CASSAAGFDGLNYGYTF
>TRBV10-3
CAIKADVQETQYF
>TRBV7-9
CASSLGPTGNYNEQFF
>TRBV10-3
CAIRDPLQGGHQPQHF